The 26 T cell receptor beta chains in this list originate from one sample, sequenced in a study of T cells after yellow fever vaccination. TCRdb independently ran MiXCR on the 5' RACE reads; one entry per CDR3 protein. The sample lists under 200,000 distinct CDR3 sequences; about 7% were seen once. The sequences come from CD4+ T cells sorted from PBMCs, collected around 5 days after the first yellow fever vaccination. Receptor source: a man aged 18-30 years who received the YFV17D yellow fever vaccine.

This clonotype appeared a single time. A much more abundant neighbour one base away suggests this may be a read error. CDR3 in DNA: TGTGCCAGCAACTGTGACAGGGTGTCAAATGAGCAGTTCTTC. Translation: CASNCDRVSNEQFF. The chain links TRBV6-2 or TRBV6-3 to TRBJ2-1; 7 bases are shared with TRBD1. Losses at the gene ends were 7 bases for V and 7 bases for J; bases not matched to a gene: 10. CDR1 and CDR2 from the germline V gene are MNHEY and SVGEGT. This CDR3 is 14 amino acids long.

The chain combines TRBV6-5 with TRBJ1-1; a possible D gene is TRBD1 (5 bases). CDR1 and CDR2 (germline): MNHEY, SVGAGI. This CDR3 is built from 15 residues. The germline V and J ends were trimmed by 2 bases and 3 bases, with 13 bases remaining between them. The CDR3, as DNA: TGTGCCAGCAGTTACCCGTGGCAGGGTGACACTGAAGCTTTCTTT. Protein product: CASSYPWQGDTEAFF.

This clonotype was recorded many times. The chain's CDR3 is CASRRRANSPLHF. The CDR3 nucleotides read TGTGCCAGCAGACGTAGGGCGAATTCACCCCTCCACTTT. V and J are TRBV7-2 and TRBJ1-6, with D uncertain. CDR3 length equals 13 residues. Germline-derived CDR1 and CDR2 are SGHTA and FQGNSA. Trimming removed 6 bases from V and 7 bases from J, with 10 bases in between.

This sequence joins TRBV9 and TRBJ2-2, with TRBD1 as a possible D gene (6 bases). V was cut by 2 bases and J by 4 bases, with 15 bases left in between. The V gene's germline CDR1 is SGDLS and CDR2 YYNGEE. The CDR3 is made up of 16 amino acids. CDR3 nucleotide sequence: TGTGCCAGCAGCGTTACGGGACACTCGAGCACCGGGGAGCTGTTTTTT. Encoded protein: CASSVTGHSSTGELFF.

The chain is built from TRBV6-5 and TRBJ1-5, with D uncertain. The CDR3 covers 15 residues. Trimming cost V 7 bases and J 0 bases, with 13 bases left between them. The germline gives CDR1 MNHEY, CDR2 SVGAGI. DNA for the CDR3: TGTGCCAGCAATACCGGGGTCAATAGCAATCAGCCCCAGCATTTT. Translated, it gives CASNTGVNSNQPQHF.

This clonotype was detected ten times or more. V gene TRBV5-4 combines with J gene TRBJ1-4; 9 bases are a match to TRBD1. The ends lost 4 bases at V and 8 bases at J; junction bases unmatched: 9. CDR3 size: 15 residues. Germline V lookup: CDR1 SGHNT, CDR2 YYREEE (reference sequence). Here the CDR3 reads CASSLGGTGREKLFF. In nucleotides, the CDR3 is TGTGCCAGCAGCCTGGGGGGGACAGGGCGCGAAAAACTGTTTTTT.

This clonotype occurred a few times. The V and J genes are TRBV6-2 or TRBV6-3 and TRBJ1-5, with D possibly TRBD1 on 6 matching bases. Germline lookup yields CDR1 MNHEY and CDR2 SVGEGT. V was shortened by 6 bases and J by 0 bases, with 15 bases between the two germline ends. This CDR3 spans 16 amino acids. In nucleotides, the CDR3 is TGTGCCAGCAGAAAACGGACAGACCTTAGCAATCAGCCCCAGCATTTT. Amino acids: CASRKRTDLSNQPQHF.

The chain joins TRBV5-4 to TRBJ2-7; D is unresolved. The germline gives CDR1 SGHNT, CDR2 YYREEE (reference sequence). The CDR3 spans 13 residues. V was shortened by 8 bases and J by 3 bases, with 15 bases between the two germline ends. The CDR3 DNA reads TGTGCCAGGGGCCCTGAGGCTAGCTACGAGCAGTACGTC. Protein product: CARGPEASYEQYV.

Note on this clonotype: This may be a read error, as it is one base from a much larger clone. This rearrangement joins TRBV2 to TRBJ1-6, with D tentatively TRBD1 (5 bases). There are 12 residues in the CDR3. The germline V gene has CDR1 SNHLY and CDR2 FYNNEI. V shed 4 bases and J shed 11 bases, with 9 bases lying between them. CDR3 sequence reads: CASSVSGPPLHF. Here the CDR3 DNA reads TGTGCCAGCAGTGTATCGGGACCACCCCTCCACTTT.

The chain has TRBV7-2 and TRBJ1-2, with D perhaps TRBD1 (5 bases). The CDR3 length is 14 residues. The V and J ends lost 3 bases and 5 bases respectively, with 13 bases between them. Germline V gene sequence: CDR1 SGHTA, CDR2 FQGNSA. Here the CDR3 DNA reads TGTGCCAGCAGCTTTCAAGCGACAGAATATGGCTACACCTTC. It specifies CASSFQATEYGYTF.

This clonotype was recorded at least ten times. V is TRBV28 and J is TRBJ2-7; D ambiguous. There are 12 residues in the CDR3. Per germline, CDR1 MDHEN and CDR2 SYDVKM. The ends were cut back, 4 bases at V and 9 bases at J, with 13 bases in the middle. CDR3 protein: CASSSARVGQYV. The DNA of the CDR3 is TGTGCCAGCAGTTCAGCAAGGGTCGGGCAGTACGTC.

At least ten counts were recorded for this clonotype. This sequence joins TRBV12-3 or TRBV12-4 and TRBJ1-1; no firm D call. Trimming pared 7 bases from V and 1 base from J, leaving 13 bases between. The CDR3 consists of 14 residues. The CDR3 sequence: CASTPQSWNTEAFF. The CDR3 coding sequence is TGTGCCAGCACCCCACAGTCCTGGAACACTGAAGCTTTCTTT.

Comment on this clonotype: One base away lies a much larger clone, so this may be a sequencing read error. The J gene is TRBJ2-1, the V gene TRBV4-3; D perhaps matches TRBD2 (5 bases). Germline values: CDR1 LGHNA, CDR2 YSLEER. V lost 1 base to trimming and J lost 6 bases, with 19 bases between them. CDR3 length: 17 residues. Here the CDR3 reads CASSQGPQAVGTNEQFF. The CDR3 nucleotides read TGCGCCAGCAGCCAAGGCCCCCAAGCGGTGGGCACCAATGAGCAGTTCTTC.

This clonotype was counted ten times or more. The CDR3 sequence: CASSLARGTEAFF. CDR3 nucleotides: TGTGCCAGCAGCTTAGCCCGGGGAACGGAAGCTTTCTTT. The rearrangement joins TRBV7-2 to TRBJ1-1; D is unclear. Germline V gene sequence: CDR1 SGHTA, CDR2 FQGNSA. This CDR3 has 13 amino acids. The ends were cut back, 0 bases at V and 8 bases at J, with 10 bases in the middle.

This clonotype was detected ten times or more. The chain has TRBV14 and TRBJ1-4; D may be TRBD1 (5 bases). Trimming stripped 4 bases from V and 10 bases from J, with 13 bases between. The CDR3 is made up of 13 amino acids. Per the germline V gene, CDR1 is SGHDN and CDR2 is FVKESK. CDR3 bases: TGTGCCAGCAGCCCGACAGTTACCGGAAAACTGTTTTTT. Its translation: CASSPTVTGKLFF.

The count of this clonotype is one. The chain combines TRBV6-2 or TRBV6-3 with TRBJ2-5; D may correspond to TRBD1 or TRBD2 (5 bases each). CDR1 and CDR2 (germline): MNHEY, SVGEGT. CDR3 length equals 13 residues. V lost 3 bases, J lost 7 bases, and 12 bases lay in between. The CDR3: CASSYQGRGTQYF. The CDR3 DNA reads TGTGCCAGCAGTTATCAGGGCCGGGGGACCCAGTACTTC.

This clonotype was seen ten or more times. This rearrangement joins TRBV5-1 to TRBJ1-1; 7 bases are a match to TRBD1. Germline trimming cut 4 bases from V and 5 bases from J; bases unmatched to any gene: 14. The germline V gene encodes CDR1 SGHRS and CDR2 YFSETQ. This CDR3 is built from 16 residues. The CDR3 loop reads CASSVTGMGSRTEAFF. DNA for the CDR3: TGCGCCAGCAGCGTGACAGGGATGGGGTCGAGGACTGAAGCTTTCTTT.

For the CDR3, the DNA is TGCAGCGTGAGACAGGCTCAAGAGACCCAGTACTTC. It translates to CSVRQAQETQYF. The chain is built from TRBV29-1 and TRBJ2-5; possible D gene TRBD1, 6 bases. Trimming took off 6 bases at V and 2 bases at J, with 10 bases between the two ends. CDR3 length: 12 amino acids. Looked up from germline, CDR1 is SQVTM and CDR2 is ANQGSEA.

In this sample, this clonotype turned up many times. The chain is built from TRBV5-6 and TRBJ1-5; 11 bases are a match to TRBD1. V lost 2 bases and J lost 5; bases outside the gene matches: 6. The CDR3 is 16 amino acids. Germline assignment: CDR1 SGHDT and CDR2 YYEEEE. The CDR3 sequence is CASSFGQGARYQPQHF. The CDR3 coding sequence is TGTGCCAGCAGCTTCGGACAGGGGGCGCGGTATCAGCCCCAGCATTTT.

This clonotype occurred many times. V gene TRBV30 combines with J gene TRBJ1-1; D gene ambiguous. The CDR3 runs 14 residues. Germline V gene sequence: CDR1 GTSNPN, CDR2 SVGIG (reference sequence). Trimming shortened V by 0 bases and J by 1 base, and 9 bases separated the two germline ends. CDR3 region: CAWSVGPQNTEAFF. As DNA, the CDR3 is TGTGCCTGGAGTGTTGGACCCCAGAACACTGAAGCTTTCTTT.

This clonotype occurred many times. The chain links TRBV6-5 to TRBJ1-1, with D hard to call. The germline V gene has CDR1 MNHEY and CDR2 SVGAGI. V shed 7 bases and J shed 1 base, with 13 bases lying between them. The CDR3 is 14 residues long. The CDR3 loop is CASTRWLGNTEAFF. As DNA, the CDR3 is TGTGCCAGCACCCGATGGTTGGGGAACACTGAAGCTTTCTTT.

This clonotype was counted between two and nine times. This chain joins TRBV7-2 and TRBJ2-7; D unresolved. The CDR3 sequence is 13 residues long. Trimming took off 6 bases at V and 6 bases at J, with 15 bases between the two ends. CDR1 SGHTA and CDR2 FQGNSA come from the germline V gene. CDR3 nucleotides: TGTGCCAGCAGGAGAGACGGACCAAGCGAGCAGTACTTC. This translates into CASRRDGPSEQYF.

The chain recombines TRBV7-8 with TRBJ1-2; possibly TRBD1 for D (5 bases). CDR1 is SGHVS, CDR2 FQNEAQ, per germline. There are 13 residues in the CDR3. The V gene lost 5 bases and the J gene lost 8 bases, with 15 bases spanning the gap. CDR3 sequence: CASSPGHQRGYTF. Written as DNA, the CDR3 is TGTGCCAGCAGCCCTGGACATCAGAGGGGCTACACCTTC.

At least ten counts were recorded for this clonotype. The rearrangement uses TRBV3-1 and TRBJ2-3, with D tentatively TRBD1 or TRBD2 (5 bases each). V shed 1 base and J shed 2 bases, with 10 bases lying between them. The V gene's germline CDR1 is LGHDT and CDR2 YNNKEL (reference sequence). This CDR3 is built from 15 residues. The CDR3 region has the DNA TGTGCCAGCAGCCAAGGTGTGGGGACCACAGATACGCAGTATTTT. Protein product: CASSQGVGTTDTQYF.

This clonotype appeared many times. The V call is TRBV6-2 or TRBV6-3, the J call TRBJ2-3; TRBD2 might be the D (7 bases). Trimming stripped 5 bases from V and 0 bases from J, with 21 bases between. Germline CDR1 reads MNHEY; CDR2 reads SVGEGT. This CDR3 is built from 18 residues. CDR3 in DNA: TGTGCCAGCAGTACGTACCGCGGGGGCCGGAGAAGCACAGATACGCAGTATTTT. Translation: CASSTYRGGRRSTDTQYF.

This clonotype has at least ten counts. This chain connects TRBV28 to TRBJ1-6; 11 nucleotides align to TRBD1. The V segment lost 11 bases and the J segment 7 bases; nucleotides outside the gene matches: 4. The CDR3 has 13 residues. Germline CDR1 reads MDHEN; CDR2 reads SYDVKM. CDR3 sequence: CAGRTGGNSPLHF. The CDR3 bases are TGTGCCGGACGGACAGGGGGCAATTCACCCCTCCACTTT.